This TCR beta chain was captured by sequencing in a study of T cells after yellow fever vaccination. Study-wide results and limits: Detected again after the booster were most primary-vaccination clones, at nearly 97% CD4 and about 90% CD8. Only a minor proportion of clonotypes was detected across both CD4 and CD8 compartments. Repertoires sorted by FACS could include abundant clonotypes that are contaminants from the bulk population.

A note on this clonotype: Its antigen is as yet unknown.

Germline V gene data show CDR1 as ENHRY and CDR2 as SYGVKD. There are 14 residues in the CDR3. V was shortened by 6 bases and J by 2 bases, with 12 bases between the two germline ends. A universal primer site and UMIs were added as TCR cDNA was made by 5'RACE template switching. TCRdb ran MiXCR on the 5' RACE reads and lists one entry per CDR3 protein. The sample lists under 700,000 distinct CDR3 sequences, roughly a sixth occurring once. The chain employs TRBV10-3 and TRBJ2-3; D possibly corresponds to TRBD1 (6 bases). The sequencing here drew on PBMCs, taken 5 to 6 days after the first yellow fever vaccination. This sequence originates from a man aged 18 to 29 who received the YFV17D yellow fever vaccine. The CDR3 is CAISRQEYTDTQYF. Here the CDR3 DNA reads TGTGCCATCAGCCGACAGGAGTACACAGATACGCAGTATTTT.